This T cell receptor (beta chain) was documented in a study of cytomegalovirus exposure and HLA in healthy donors. Study details: Earlier sequencing of about 179 million T cells yielded approximately 120 million unique TCR beta sequences.

Study-wide findings and caveats: An analysis done earlier found most TCR beta V segments productive about 87% or about 30% of the time. Common viral pathogens seemed to be connected with several of the most significant clusters, according to a later analysis.

PCR primers comprised 60 Vbeta and 13 Jbeta primers. Here immunoSEQ multiplex PCR was the method, and the copy in TCRdb shows in-frame clones only, minus some. There are about 160,000 clones in the sample; approximately 74% occur only once, and 2.5% to 3% lies in the top ten. In the case of this clone: What it binds is not known.

The origin of this receptor is a young woman in good health and CMV-seronegative. Sequenced sample: PBMCs.

This chain's CDR3 is CASSSGLAGGYETQYF. CDR3 bases: TGTGCCAGCAGCTCGGGACTAGCGGGGGGGTATGAGACCCAGTACTTC. The chain uses TRBV7-2 and TRBJ2-5; TRBD2 agrees at 16 bases. This CDR3 comprises 16 residues. In germline, CDR1 is SGHTA, CDR2 FQGNSA. The trim removed 4 bases at V and 5 bases at J, leaving 4 bases unmatched.